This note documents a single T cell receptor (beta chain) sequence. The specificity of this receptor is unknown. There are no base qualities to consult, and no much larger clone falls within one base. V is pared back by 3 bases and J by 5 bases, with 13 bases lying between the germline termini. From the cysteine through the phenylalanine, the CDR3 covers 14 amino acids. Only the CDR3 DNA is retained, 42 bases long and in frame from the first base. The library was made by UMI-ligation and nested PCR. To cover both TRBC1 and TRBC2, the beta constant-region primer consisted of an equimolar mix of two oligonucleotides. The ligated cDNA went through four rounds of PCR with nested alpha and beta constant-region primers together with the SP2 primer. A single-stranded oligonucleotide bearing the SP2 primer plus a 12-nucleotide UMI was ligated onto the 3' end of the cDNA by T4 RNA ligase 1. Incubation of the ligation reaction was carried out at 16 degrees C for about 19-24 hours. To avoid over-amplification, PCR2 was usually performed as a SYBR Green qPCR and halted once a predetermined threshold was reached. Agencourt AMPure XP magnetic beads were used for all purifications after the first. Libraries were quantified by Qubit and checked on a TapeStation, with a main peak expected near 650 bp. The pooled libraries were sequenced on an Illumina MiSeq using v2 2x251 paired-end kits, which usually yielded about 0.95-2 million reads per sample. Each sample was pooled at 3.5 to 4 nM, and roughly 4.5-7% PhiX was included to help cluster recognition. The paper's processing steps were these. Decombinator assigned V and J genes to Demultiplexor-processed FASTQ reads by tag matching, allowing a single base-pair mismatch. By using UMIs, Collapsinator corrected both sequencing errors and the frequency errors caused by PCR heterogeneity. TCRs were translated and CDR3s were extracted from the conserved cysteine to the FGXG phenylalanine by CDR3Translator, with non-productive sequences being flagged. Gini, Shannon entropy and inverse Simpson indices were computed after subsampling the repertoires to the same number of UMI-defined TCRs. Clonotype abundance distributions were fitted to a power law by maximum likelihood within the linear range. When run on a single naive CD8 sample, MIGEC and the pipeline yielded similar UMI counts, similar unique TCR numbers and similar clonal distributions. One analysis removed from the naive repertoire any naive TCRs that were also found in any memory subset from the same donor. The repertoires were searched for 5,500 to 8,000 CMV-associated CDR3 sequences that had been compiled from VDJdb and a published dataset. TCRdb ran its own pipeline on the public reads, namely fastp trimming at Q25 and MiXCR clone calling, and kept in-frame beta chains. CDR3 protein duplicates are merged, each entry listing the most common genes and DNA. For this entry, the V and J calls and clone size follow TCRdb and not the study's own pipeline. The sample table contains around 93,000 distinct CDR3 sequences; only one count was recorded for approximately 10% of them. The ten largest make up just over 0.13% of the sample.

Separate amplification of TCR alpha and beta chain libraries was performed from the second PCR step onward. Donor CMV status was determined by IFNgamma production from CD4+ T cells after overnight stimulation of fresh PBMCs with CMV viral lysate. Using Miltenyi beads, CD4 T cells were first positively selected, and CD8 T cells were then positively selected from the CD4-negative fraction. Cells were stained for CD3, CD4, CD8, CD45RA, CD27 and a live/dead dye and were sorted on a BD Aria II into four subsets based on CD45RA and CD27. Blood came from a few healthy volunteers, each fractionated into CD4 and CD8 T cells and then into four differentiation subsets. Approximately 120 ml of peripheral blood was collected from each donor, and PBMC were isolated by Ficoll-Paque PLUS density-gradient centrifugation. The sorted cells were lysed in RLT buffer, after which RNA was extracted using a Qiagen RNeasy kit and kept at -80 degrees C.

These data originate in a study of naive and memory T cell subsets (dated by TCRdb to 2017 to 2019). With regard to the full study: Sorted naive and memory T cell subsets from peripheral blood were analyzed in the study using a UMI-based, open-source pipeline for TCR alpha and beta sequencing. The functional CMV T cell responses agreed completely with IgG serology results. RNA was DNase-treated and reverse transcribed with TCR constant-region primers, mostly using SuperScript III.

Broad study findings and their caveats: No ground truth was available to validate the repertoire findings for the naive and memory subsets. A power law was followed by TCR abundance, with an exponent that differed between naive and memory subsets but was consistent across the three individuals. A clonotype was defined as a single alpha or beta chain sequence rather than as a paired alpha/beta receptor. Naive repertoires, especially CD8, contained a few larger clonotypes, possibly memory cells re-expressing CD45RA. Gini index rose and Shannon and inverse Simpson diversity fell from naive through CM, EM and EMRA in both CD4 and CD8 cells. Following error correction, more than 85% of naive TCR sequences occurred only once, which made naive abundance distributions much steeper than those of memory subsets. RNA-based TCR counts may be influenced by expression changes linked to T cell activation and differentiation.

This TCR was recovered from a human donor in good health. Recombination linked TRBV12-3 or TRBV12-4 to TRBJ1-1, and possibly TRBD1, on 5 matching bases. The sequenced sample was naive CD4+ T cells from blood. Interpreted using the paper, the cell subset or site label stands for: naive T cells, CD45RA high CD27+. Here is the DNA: TGTGCCAGCAGTTTCAGACAGCCGGGGACTGAAGCTTTCTTT. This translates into CASSFRQPGTEAFF.